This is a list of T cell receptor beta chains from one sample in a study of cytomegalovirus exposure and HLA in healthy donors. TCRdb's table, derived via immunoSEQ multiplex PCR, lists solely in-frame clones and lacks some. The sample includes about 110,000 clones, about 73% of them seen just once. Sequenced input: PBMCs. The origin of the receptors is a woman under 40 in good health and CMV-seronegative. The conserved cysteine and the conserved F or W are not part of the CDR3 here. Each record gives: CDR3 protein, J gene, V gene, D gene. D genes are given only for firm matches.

ASSQEATGGRAYEQY | TRBJ2-7 | TRBV4-2 | .
ASSTLSGRAGQEQF | TRBJ2-1 | TRBV21-1 | .
ASQTSGYTGELF | TRBJ2-2 | TRBV2 | TRBD2
ASSPTSGGEGETQY | TRBJ2-5 | TRBV4-2 | TRBD2
AWGLAGGPGYEQF | TRBJ2-1 | TRBV30 | TRBD2
ASSRDGGLNEQF | TRBJ2-1 | TRBV6-4 | .
ASSTSNNEKLF | TRBJ1-4 | TRBV18 | .
ASSVKPGFTEAF | TRBJ1-1 | TRBV9 | .
ASTLDRGLHEQY | TRBJ2-7 | TRBV6-1 | TRBD1
ASSPPGGGNEKLF | TRBJ1-4 | TRBV4-2 | .
SVVESSYEQY | TRBJ2-7 | TRBV29-1 | .
APRGEVPYEQY | TRBJ2-7 | TRBV9 | .
ASSQYPQGSADSNQPQH | TRBJ1-5 | TRBV4-1 | TRBD1
ASRWDTSKDTEAF | TRBJ1-1 | TRBV6-6 | .
AWSPFLVRSDTEAF | TRBJ1-1 | TRBV30 | .
ASSYGTGFRETQY | TRBJ2-5 | TRBV6-5 | TRBD1
AWTAGQRKETQY | TRBJ2-5 | TRBV30 | .
ASSVGLAGPGVPY | TRBJ2-7 | TRBV7-9 | TRBD2
ASSLVATGRTDTQY | TRBJ2-3 | TRBV7-6 | TRBD1
ASSLSLRDSNEQY | TRBJ2-7 | TRBV27 | .
AIGGPTSGGYNEQF | TRBJ2-1 | TRBV10-3 | TRBD2
ASSSQGLGYT | TRBJ1-2 | TRBV28 | .
ACHRGMNTEAF | TRBJ1-1 | TRBV30 | .
ASRARGMNTEAF | TRBJ1-1 | TRBV2 | .
ASSPPGTGVDTEAF | TRBJ1-1 | TRBV28 | TRBD1
ASVGQGGREKLF | TRBJ1-4 | TRBV19 | TRBD1
SARPGEEAF | TRBJ1-1 | TRBV20-1 | .
ASSFEEWSGYT | TRBJ1-2 | TRBV7-9 | .
ASSQQGFSYEQY | TRBJ2-7 | TRBV5-4 | TRBD1
ASSLASGSMVEQY | TRBJ2-7 | TRBV7-9 | TRBD2
ASTSRRTNEKLF | TRBJ1-4 | TRBV6-5 | .
ASSQGTSGNTGELF | TRBJ2-2 | TRBV4-2 | TRBD2
ASRLDSSGFNYGYT | TRBJ1-2 | TRBV28 | .
ASSLSGRPYEQY | TRBJ2-7 | TRBV18 | TRBD2
SASNREQF | TRBJ2-1 | TRBV20-1 | .
ASSLGAGQAAYEQY | TRBJ2-7 | TRBV7-8 | TRBD1
ASKRGYEQY | TRBJ2-7 | TRBV5-1 | TRBD2
ASSRTGTQETQY | TRBJ2-5 | TRBV5-1 | TRBD1
ASSFSPPGQGVEHEQF | TRBJ2-1 | TRBV2 | TRBD1
AWRPQGANQPQH | TRBJ1-5 | TRBV30 | TRBD1
ASSALAGHLYEQY | TRBJ2-7 | TRBV2 | TRBD2
ASSQRTSGKPSYNEQF | TRBJ2-1 | TRBV14 | TRBD2
ASSPIQGRRFVEQF | TRBJ2-1 | TRBV7-9 | .
ASSWGTGASENQPQH | TRBJ1-5 | TRBV5-6 | TRBD1
AWDRDFNEKLF | TRBJ1-4 | TRBV30 | .
ASVRSGGHEQY | TRBJ2-7 | TRBV7-6 | .